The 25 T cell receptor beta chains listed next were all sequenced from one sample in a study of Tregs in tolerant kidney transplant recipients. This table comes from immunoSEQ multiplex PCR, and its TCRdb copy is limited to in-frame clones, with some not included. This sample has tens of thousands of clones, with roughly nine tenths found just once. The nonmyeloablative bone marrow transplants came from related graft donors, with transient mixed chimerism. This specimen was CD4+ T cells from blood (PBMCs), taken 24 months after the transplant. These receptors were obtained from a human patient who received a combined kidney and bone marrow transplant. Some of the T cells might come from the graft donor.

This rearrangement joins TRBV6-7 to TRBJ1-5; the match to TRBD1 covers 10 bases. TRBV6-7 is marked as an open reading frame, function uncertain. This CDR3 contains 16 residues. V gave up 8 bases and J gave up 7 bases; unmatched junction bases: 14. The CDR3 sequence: CASRLGDRGIWQPQHF. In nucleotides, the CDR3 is TGTGCCAGCCGACTGGGGGACAGGGGAATATGGCAGCCCCAGCATTTT.

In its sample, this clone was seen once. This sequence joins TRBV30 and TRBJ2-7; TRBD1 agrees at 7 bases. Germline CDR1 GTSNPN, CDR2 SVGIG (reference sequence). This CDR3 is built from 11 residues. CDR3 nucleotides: TGTGCAACAACAGGGGCCTACGAGCAGTACTTC. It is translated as CATTGAYEQYF.

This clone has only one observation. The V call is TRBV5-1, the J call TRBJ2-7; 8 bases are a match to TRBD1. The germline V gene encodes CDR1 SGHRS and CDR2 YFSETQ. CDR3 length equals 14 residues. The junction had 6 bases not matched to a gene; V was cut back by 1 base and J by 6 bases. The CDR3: CASSLNLQGVEQYF. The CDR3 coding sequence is TGCGCCAGCAGCTTGAACTTACAGGGGGTCGAGCAGTACTTC.

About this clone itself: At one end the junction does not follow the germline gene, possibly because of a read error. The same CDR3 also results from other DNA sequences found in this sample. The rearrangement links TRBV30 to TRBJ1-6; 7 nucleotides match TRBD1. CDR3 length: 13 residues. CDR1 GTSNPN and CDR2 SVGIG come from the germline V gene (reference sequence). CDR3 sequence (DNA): TGTGCCTGGACCGACAGGGCTAATTCCCCCCTCCACTTT. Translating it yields CAWTDRANSPLHF.

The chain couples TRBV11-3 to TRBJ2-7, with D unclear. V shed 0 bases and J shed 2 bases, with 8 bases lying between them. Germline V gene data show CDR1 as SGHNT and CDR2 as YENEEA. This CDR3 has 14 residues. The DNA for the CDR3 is TGTGCCAGCAGCTTAGACGTGAGAGCCTACGAGCAGTACTTC. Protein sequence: CASSLDVRAYEQYF. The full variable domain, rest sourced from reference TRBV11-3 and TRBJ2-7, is EAGVVQSPRYKIIEKKQPVAFWCNPISGHNTLYWYLQNLGQGPELLIRYENEEAVDDSQLPKDRFSAERLKGVDSTLKIQPAELGDSAVYLCASSLDVRAYEQYFGPGTRLTVT.

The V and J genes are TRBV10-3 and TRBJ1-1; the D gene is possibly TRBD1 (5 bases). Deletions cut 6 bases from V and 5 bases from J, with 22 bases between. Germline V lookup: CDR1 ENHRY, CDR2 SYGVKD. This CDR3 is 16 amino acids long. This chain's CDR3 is CAIRWTTAGGGTEAFF. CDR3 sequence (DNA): TGTGCCATCAGATGGACAACTGCCGGGGGGGGGACTGAAGCTTTCTTT.

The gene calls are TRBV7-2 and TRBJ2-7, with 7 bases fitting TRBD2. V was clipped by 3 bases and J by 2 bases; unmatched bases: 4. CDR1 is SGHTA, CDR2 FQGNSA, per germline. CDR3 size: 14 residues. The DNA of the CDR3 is TGTGCCAGCAGCTTCGAGCGGGGACCCTACGAGCAGTACTTC. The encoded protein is CASSFERGPYEQYF.

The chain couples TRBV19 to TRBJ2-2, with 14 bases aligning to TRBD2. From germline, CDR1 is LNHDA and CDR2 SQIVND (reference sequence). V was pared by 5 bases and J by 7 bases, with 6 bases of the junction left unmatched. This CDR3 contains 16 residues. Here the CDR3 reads CASSPRTSGRIGELFF. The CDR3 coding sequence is TGTGCCAGTAGTCCCCGGACTAGCGGGAGGATCGGGGAGCTGTTTTTT.

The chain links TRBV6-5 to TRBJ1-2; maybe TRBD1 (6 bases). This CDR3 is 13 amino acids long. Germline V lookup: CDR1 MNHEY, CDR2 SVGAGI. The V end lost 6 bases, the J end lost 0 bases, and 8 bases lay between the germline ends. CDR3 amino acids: CASRHRANYGYTF. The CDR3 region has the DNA TGTGCCAGCAGACACAGGGCTAACTATGGCTACACCTTC.

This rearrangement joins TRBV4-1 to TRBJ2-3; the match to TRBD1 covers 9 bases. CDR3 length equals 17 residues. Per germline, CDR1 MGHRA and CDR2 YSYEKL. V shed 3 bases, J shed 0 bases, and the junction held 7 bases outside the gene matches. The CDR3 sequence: CASSQGQGSLSTDTQYF. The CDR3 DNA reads TGCGCCAGCAGCCAGGGACAGGGATCACTAAGCACAGATACGCAGTATTTT.

CDR3: CASSQDRSGADQPQHF. CDR3 DNA sequence: TGCGCCAGCAGCCAAGATCGGTCAGGGGCCGATCAGCCCCAGCATTTT. The V gene is TRBV4-1, the J gene TRBJ1-5; TRBD1 might be the D (6 bases). CDR1 and CDR2 (germline): MGHRA, YSYEKL. The CDR3 sequence is 16 residues long. V was clipped by 0 bases and J by 5 bases, with 14 bases between them.

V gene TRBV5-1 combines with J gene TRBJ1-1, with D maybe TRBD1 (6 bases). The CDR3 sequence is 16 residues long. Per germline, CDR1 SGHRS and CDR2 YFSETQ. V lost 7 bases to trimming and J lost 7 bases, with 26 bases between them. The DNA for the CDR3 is TGCGCCAGCGTACTATACAGGGAGGGGAGAGCGGATGAAGCTTTCTTT. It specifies CASVLYREGRADEAFF. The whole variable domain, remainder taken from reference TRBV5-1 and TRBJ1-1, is KAGVTQTPRYLIKTRGQQVTLSCSPISGHRSVSWYQQTPGQGLQFLFEYFSETQRNKGNFPGRFSGRQFSNSRSEMNVSTLELGDSALYLCASVLYREGRADEAFFGQGTRLTVV.

In DNA, the CDR3 is TGTGCCATCAGTGACTCTAGACCGAACACCGGGGAGCTGTTTTTT. Translating gives CAISDSRPNTGELFF. V and J are TRBV10-3 and TRBJ2-2; D gene ambiguous. Per germline, CDR1 ENHRY and CDR2 SYGVKD. V lost 3 bases to trimming and J lost 0 bases, with 8 bases between them. This CDR3 is 15 amino acids long.

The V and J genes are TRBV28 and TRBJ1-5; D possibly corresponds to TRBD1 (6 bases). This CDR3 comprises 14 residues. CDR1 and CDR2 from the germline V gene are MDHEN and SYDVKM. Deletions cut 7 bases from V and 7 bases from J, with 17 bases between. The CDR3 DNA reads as TGTGCCAGCAACACACAGGGTCTCAGCCAGCCCCAGCATTTT. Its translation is CASNTQGLSQPQHF.

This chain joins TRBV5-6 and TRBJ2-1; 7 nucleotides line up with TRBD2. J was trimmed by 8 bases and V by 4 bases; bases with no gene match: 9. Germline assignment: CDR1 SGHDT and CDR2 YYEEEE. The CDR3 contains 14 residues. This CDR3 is CASSSWREIYEQFF. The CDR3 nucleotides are TGTGCCAGCAGCAGCTGGCGGGAGATATATGAGCAGTTCTTC.

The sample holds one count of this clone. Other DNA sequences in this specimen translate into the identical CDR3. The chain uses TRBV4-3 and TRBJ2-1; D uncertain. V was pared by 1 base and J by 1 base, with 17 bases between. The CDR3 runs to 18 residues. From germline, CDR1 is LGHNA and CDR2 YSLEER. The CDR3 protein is CASSQARRQPYSYNEQFF. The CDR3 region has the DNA TGCGCCAGCAGCCAAGCCCGCAGGCAACCTTATTCCTACAATGAGCAGTTCTTC.

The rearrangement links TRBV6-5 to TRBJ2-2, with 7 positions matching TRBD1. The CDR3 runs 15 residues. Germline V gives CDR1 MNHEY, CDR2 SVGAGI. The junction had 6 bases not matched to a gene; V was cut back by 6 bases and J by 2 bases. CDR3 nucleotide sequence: TGTGCCAGCAGGTCCGGGACAGTCAACACCGGGGAGCTGTTTTTT. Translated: CASRSGTVNTGELFF.

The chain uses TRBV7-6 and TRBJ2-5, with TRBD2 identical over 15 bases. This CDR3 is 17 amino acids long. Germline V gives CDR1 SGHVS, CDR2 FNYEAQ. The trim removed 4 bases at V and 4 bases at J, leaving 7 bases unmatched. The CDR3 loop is CASSSWTSGGAGETQYF. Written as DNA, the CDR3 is TGTGCCAGCAGCTCATGGACTAGCGGGGGGGCTGGAGAGACCCAGTACTTC.

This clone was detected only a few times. The CDR3 DNA sequence: TGTGCCAGCAGCTTAGCTAGAGAGACCCAGTACTTC. This gives the protein CASSLARETQYF. The rearrangement uses TRBV7-2 and TRBJ2-5; no reliable D call. The ends were cut back, 0 bases at V and 4 bases at J, with 3 bases in the middle. CDR1 is SGHTA, CDR2 FQGNSA, per germline. There are 12 residues in the CDR3.

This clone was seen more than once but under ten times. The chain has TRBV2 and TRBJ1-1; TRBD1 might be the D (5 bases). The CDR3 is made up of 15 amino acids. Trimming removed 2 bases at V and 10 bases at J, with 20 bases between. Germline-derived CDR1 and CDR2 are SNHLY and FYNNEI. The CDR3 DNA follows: TGTGCCAGCAGTGAATTCGGGCAGGGAACGGGTCGAGCTTTCTTT. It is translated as CASSEFGQGTGRAFF.

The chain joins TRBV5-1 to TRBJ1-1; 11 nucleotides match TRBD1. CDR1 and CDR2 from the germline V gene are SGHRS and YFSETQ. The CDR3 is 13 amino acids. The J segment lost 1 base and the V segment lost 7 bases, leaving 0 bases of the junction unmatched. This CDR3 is CASGTGGNTEAFF. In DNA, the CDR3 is TGCGCCAGCGGGACAGGGGGGAACACTGAAGCTTTCTTT. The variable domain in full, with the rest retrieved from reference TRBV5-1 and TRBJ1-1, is KAGVTQTPRYLIKTRGQQVTLSCSPISGHRSVSWYQQTPGQGLQFLFEYFSETQRNKGNFPGRFSGRQFSNSRSEMNVSTLELGDSALYLCASGTGGNTEAFFGQGTRLTVV.

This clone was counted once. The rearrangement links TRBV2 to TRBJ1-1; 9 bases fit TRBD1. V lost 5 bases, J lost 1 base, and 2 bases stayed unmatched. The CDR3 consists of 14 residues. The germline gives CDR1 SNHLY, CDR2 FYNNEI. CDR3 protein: CASSKTGGNTEAFF. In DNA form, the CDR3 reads TGTGCCAGCAGTAAGACAGGGGGGAACACTGAAGCTTTCTTT.

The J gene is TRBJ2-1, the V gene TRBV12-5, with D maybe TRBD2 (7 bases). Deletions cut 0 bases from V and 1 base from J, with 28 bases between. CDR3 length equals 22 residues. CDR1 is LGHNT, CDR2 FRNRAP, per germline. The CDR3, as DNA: TGTGCTAGTGGTTTGGTACCCTCTGGGATCGACGGGGGGCGACTTTCCTACAATGAGCAGTTCTTC. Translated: CASGLVPSGIDGGRLSYNEQFF.

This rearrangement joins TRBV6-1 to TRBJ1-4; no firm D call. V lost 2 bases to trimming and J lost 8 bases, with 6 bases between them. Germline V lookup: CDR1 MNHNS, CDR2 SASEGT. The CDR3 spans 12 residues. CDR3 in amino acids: CASSESGEKLFF. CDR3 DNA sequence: TGTGCCAGCAGTGAATCGGGGGAAAAACTGTTTTTT.

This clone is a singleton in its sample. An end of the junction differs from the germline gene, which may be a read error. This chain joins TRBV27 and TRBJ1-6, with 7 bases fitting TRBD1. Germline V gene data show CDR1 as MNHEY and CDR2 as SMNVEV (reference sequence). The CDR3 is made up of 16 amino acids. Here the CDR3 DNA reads TGTGCCAGCAGTTCGAGCAGGGGGTTTAGGGATTCCCCCCTCCACTTT. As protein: CASSSSRGFRDSPLHF.